The sequence of this T cell receptor beta chain was determined in a study of T-cell memory formation after mild COVID-19. Study details: Largely, the TCR clusters proved donor specific.

Remarks on this clonotype: No antigen is known for it.

General study points: Later expanders leaned CD4+, whereas day 15 to 85 contracting clones were balanced CD4/CD8.

The CDR3 is made up of 17 amino acids. Per the germline V gene, CDR1 is KGHSH and CDR2 is LQKENI. The V gene end was trimmed by 3 bases and the J gene end by 8 bases; junction bases not matched to a gene: 12. TCRdb reprocessed the 5' RACE reads with MiXCR, giving one entry per CDR3 protein. The sample holds about 540,000 distinct CDR3 sequences, roughly 20% seen once. Material: PBMCs or a T cell subset sorted from them (not recorded which). The clonotype was recovered from an adult woman who had mild COVID-19 (a few samples of this study predate the infection). Cell type and time point are not known. V usage is TRBV18 and J usage is TRBJ2-1, with 11 positions matching TRBD1. DNA for the CDR3: TGTGCCAGCTCACCGTCCCCGTCCGGGACAGGGGGTTATGAGCAGTTCTTC. Its protein product is CASSPSPSGTGGYEQFF.